This TCR beta chain was sequenced during a study of T cells after yellow fever vaccination. Study observations and caveats: Few clonotypes appeared in both CD4 and CD8 compartments.

TCRdb reprocessed the 5' RACE reads with MiXCR, giving one entry per CDR3 protein. The sample lists around 530,000 distinct CDR3 sequences, 17% occurring once. The CDR3 is made up of 15 amino acids. Trimming cost V 6 bases and J 0 bases, with 14 bases left between them. Germline values: CDR1 MDHEN, CDR2 SYDVKM. This clonotype showed up just a few times. Its antigen is unidentified. The chain carries TRBV28 and TRBJ1-1; perhaps TRBD1 as D (5 bases). The sequence was obtained from a man aged 18 to 29 who received the YFV17D yellow fever vaccine. Sequences were derived from PBMCs, sampled less than 6 days after the first yellow fever vaccination. Written as DNA, the CDR3 is TGTGCCAGCAGCCCGGGGGGGTCGATGAACACTGAAGCTTTCTTT. Translated, it gives CASSPGGSMNTEAFF. The full variable domain, its missing parts supplied by reference TRBV28 and TRBJ1-1, is DVKVTQSSRYLVKRTGEKVFLECVQDMDHENMFWYRQDPGLGLRLIYFSYDVKMKEKGDIPEGYSVSREKKERFSLILESASTNQTSMYLCASSPGGSMNTEAFFGQGTRLTVV.